Here is one T cell receptor (beta chain) with its context. Generated by immunoSEQ multiplex PCR, the TCRdb table keeps only in-frame clones and is missing some. The repertoire includes around 1 million clones, approximately 80% of them detected once, and approximately 1.5% sits in the top ten. V lost 0 bases and J 2 bases, leaving 12 bases between the germline ends. The CDR3 loop spans 16 amino acids. The germline V gene has CDR1 SGHRS and CDR2 YFSETQ. The data originate from a study of shared clonotypes between healthy human individuals. The chain has TRBV5-1 and TRBJ1-3, with D possibly being TRBD1 (5 bases). What was sequenced was memory CD4+ T cells sorted from blood. Stated subset: CD45RA-negative fraction. The receptor's source is a man between 18 and 35 years old in good health. The DNA for the CDR3 is TGCGCCAGCAGCTTGGAAAGGGGAACGACTGGAAACACCATATATTTT. Translating gives CASSLERGTTGNTIYF.